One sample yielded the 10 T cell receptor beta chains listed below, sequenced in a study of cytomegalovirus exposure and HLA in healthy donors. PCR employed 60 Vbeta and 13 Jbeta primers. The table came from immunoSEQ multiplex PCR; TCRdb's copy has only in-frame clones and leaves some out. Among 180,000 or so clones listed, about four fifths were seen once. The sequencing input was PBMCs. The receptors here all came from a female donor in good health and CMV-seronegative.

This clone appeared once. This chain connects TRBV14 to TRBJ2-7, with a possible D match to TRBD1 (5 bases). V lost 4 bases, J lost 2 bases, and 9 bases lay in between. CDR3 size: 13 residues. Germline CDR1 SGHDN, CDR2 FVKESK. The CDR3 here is CASSLRATYEQYF. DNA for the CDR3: TGTGCCAGCAGCCTCAGGGCCACCTACGAGCAGTACTTC. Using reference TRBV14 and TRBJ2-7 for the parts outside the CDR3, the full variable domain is EAGVTQFPSHSVIEKGQTVTLRCDPISGHDNLYWYRRVMGKEIKFLLHFVKESKQDESGMPNNRFLAERTGGTYSTLKVQPAELEDSGVYFCASSLRATYEQYFGPGTRLTVT.

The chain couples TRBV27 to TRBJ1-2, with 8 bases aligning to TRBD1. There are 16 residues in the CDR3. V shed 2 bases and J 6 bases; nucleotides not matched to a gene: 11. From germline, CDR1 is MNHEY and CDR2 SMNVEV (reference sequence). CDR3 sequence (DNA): TGTGCCAGCAGTTTAAGGGCAGGGGGCGCGCGGAATGGCTACACCTTC. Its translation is CASSLRAGGARNGYTF.

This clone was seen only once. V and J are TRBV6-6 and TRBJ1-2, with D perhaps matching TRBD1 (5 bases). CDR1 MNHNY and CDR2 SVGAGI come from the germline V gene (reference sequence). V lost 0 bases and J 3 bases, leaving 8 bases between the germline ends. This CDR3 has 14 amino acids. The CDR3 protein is CASSYSPRDYGYTF. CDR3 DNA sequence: TGTGCCAGCAGTTACTCACCCAGGGACTATGGCTACACCTTC.

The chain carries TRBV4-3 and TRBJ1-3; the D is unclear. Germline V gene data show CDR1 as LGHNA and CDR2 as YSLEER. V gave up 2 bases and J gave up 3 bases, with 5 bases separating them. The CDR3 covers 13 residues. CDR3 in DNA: TGCGCCAGCAGCCAACTAGTTGGAAACACCATATATTTT. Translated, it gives CASSQLVGNTIYF.

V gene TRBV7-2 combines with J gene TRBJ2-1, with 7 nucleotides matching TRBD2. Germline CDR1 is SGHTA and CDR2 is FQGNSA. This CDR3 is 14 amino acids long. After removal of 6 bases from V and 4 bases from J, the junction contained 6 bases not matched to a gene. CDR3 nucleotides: TGTGCCAGCAGTTCACTAGCGAGATACAATGAGCAGTTCTTC. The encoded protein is CASSSLARYNEQFF. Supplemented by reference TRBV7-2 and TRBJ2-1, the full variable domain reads GAGVSQSPSNKVTEKGKDVELRCDPISGHTALYWYRQSLGQGLEFLIYFQGNSAPDKSGLPSDRFSAERTGGSVSTLTIQRTQQEDSAVYLCASSSLARYNEQFFGPGTRLTVL.

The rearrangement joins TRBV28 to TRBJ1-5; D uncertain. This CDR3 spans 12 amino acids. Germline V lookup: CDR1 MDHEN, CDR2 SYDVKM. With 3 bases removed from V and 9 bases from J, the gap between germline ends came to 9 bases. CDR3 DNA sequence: TGTGCCAGCAGTTTTCAAATTTTGCCCCAGCATTTT. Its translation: CASSFQILPQHF.

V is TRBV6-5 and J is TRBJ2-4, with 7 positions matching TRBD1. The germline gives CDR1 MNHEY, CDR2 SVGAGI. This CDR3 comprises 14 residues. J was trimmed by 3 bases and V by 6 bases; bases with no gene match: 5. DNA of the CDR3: TGTGCCAGCAGCCTTGGGACAGACAAAAACATTCAGTACTTC. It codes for CASSLGTDKNIQYF.

For the CDR3, the DNA is TGTGCCAGCAGTTACAGGGGGTTCGGCCAAGAGACCCAGTACTTC. Translating it yields CASSYRGFGQETQYF. This chain joins TRBV6-5 and TRBJ2-5, with a weak D call TRBD1 (6 bases). V was pared by 2 bases and J by 1 base, with 11 bases between. This CDR3 has 15 residues. Germline CDR1 reads MNHEY; CDR2 reads SVGAGI.

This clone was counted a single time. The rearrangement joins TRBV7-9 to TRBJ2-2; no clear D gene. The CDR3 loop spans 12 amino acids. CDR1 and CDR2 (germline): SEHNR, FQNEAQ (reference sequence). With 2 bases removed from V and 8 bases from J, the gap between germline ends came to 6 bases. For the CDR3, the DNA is TGTGCCAGCAGCTTAATCCTGGGGGAGCTGTTTTTT. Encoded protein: CASSLILGELFF.

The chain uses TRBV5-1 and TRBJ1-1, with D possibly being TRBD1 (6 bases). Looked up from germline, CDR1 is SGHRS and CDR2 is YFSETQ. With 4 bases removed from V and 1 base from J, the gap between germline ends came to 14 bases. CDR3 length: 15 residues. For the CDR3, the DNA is TGCGCCAGCAGCCTAGTCGGACAGAAGAACACTGAAGCTTTCTTT. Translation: CASSLVGQKNTEAFF.